One and the same sample provided the 21 T cell receptor beta chains below, sequenced in a study of blood T cells in healthy people across ages. Together with a sample-barcoded 5' primer, a J-beta primer mix was included in a second PCR lasting roughly 6 to 12 cycles. TCRdb ran MiXCR on the 5' RACE reads and lists one entry per CDR3 protein. The sample carries around 1,700,000 distinct CDR3 sequences, under 30% recorded once. The specimen sequenced was blood. These receptors came from a woman under 40 in good health.

This clonotype was counted a few times. The chain couples TRBV5-1 to TRBJ1-2; TRBD1 agrees at 8 bases. Per germline, CDR1 SGHRS and CDR2 YFSETQ. The CDR3 sequence is 15 residues long. The CDR3 loop is CAKSPGDRGIYGYTF. The CDR3 DNA reads TGCGCGAAATCCCCGGGAGACAGGGGAATATATGGCTACACCTTC. The full variable domain, its missing parts supplied by reference TRBV5-1 and TRBJ1-2, is KAGVTQTPRYLIKTRGQQVTLSCSPISGHRSVSWYQQTPGQGLQFLFEYFSETQRNKGNFPGRFSGRQFSNSRSEMNVSTLELGDSALYLCAKSPGDRGIYGYTFGSGTRLTVV.

This clonotype has only one observation. Possible read error: a much larger clone is one base away. The rearrangement uses TRBV6-6 and TRBJ2-5, with no clear D. This CDR3 is 9 amino acids long. Germline CDR1 is MNHNY and CDR2 is SVGAGI (reference sequence). V shed 7 bases and J shed 13 bases, with 10 bases lying between them. This CDR3 is CASTSERYF. Here the CDR3 DNA reads TGTGCCAGCACGAGCGAGCGGTACTTC.

This CDR3 is CASSERTGKETQYF. The CDR3 DNA reads TGTGCCAGCAGTGAACGGACAGGGAAAGAGACCCAGTACTTC. The chain employs TRBV2 and TRBJ2-5; TRBD1 aligns across 8 bases. J lost 3 bases, V lost 2 bases, and 2 bases had no gene match. CDR3 length: 14 amino acids. The germline gives CDR1 SNHLY, CDR2 FYNNEI. The whole variable domain, filled in from reference TRBV2 and TRBJ2-5, reads EPEVTQTPSHQVTQMGQEVILRCVPISNHLYFYWYRQILGQKVEFLVSFYNNEISEKSEIFDDQFSVERPDGSNFTLKIRSTKLEDSAMYFCASSERTGKETQYFGPGTRLLVL.

The CDR3 DNA sequence: TGCAGTGCTGGTGTGGGGGGGAGCAATCAGCCCCAGCATTTT. It encodes CSAGVGGSNQPQHF. The V and J genes are TRBV20-1 and TRBJ1-5, with D perhaps TRBD1 (5 bases). Germline V CDR1 and CDR2: DFQATT, SNEGSKA (reference sequence). Trimming removed 5 bases at V and 1 base at J, with 12 bases between. The CDR3 is 14 amino acids.

The rearrangement uses TRBV5-1 and TRBJ2-1; a possible D gene is TRBD2 (8 bases). The CDR3 has 14 amino acids. Germline V gives CDR1 SGHRS, CDR2 YFSETQ. Trimming pared 0 bases from V and 15 bases from J, leaving 19 bases between. CDR3 DNA sequence: TGCGCCAGCAGCTTGGCGGGGACTAGAGGGGGCTCGTTCTTC. Amino acid sequence: CASSLAGTRGGSFF.

The chain couples TRBV7-2 to TRBJ2-2, with D perhaps TRBD1 (6 bases). V lost 7 bases to trimming and J lost 8 bases, with 17 bases between them. Per the germline V gene, CDR1 is SGHTA and CDR2 is FQGNSA. CDR3 size: 14 residues. Here the CDR3 reads CASIRQEDLGELFF. For the CDR3, the DNA is TGTGCCAGCATCCGACAGGAGGACCTAGGGGAGCTGTTTTTT.

This clonotype came up a few times. The genes are TRBV12-3 or TRBV12-4 and TRBJ2-5, with no clear D. V was clipped by 6 bases and J by 0 bases, with 14 bases between them. The CDR3 runs to 15 residues. Here the CDR3 reads CASSQGLRYQETQYF. The DNA for the CDR3 is TGTGCCAGCAGCCAAGGGTTGAGGTACCAAGAGACCCAGTACTTC.

This clonotype was detected only a few times. The chain carries TRBV5-1 and TRBJ1-1; D is possibly TRBD1 (6 bases). CDR3 length equals 16 residues. With 5 bases removed from V and 5 bases from J, the gap between germline ends came to 22 bases. Looked up from germline, CDR1 is SGHRS and CDR2 is YFSETQ. In nucleotides, the CDR3 is TGCGCCAGCAGTCGACAGGACTCTAAGGGTCGGACTGAAGCTTTCTTT. Its translation: CASSRQDSKGRTEAFF. Full variable domain (outside the CDR3, taken from reference TRBV5-1 and TRBJ1-1): KAGVTQTPRYLIKTRGQQVTLSCSPISGHRSVSWYQQTPGQGLQFLFEYFSETQRNKGNFPGRFSGRQFSNSRSEMNVSTLELGDSALYLCASSRQDSKGRTEAFFGQGTRLTVV.

The V gene is TRBV20-1, the J gene TRBJ2-4; D unclear. V gave up 5 bases and J gave up 13 bases, with 18 bases separating them. Germline lookup yields CDR1 DFQATT and CDR2 SNEGSKA (reference sequence). The CDR3 sequence is 12 residues long. Here the CDR3 reads CSADSTYNEQYF. The CDR3 region has the DNA TGCAGTGCTGACTCCACCTACAATGAGCAGTACTTC.

The CDR3 DNA is TGTGCCAGCAGCCCAGGACAGTCCATCTATGGCTACACCTTC. It translates to CASSPGQSIYGYTF. The V call is TRBV7-9, the J call TRBJ1-2; TRBD1 might be the D (6 bases). CDR1 is SEHNR, CDR2 FQNEAQ, per germline (reference sequence). Deletions cut 5 bases from V and 4 bases from J, with 14 bases between. This CDR3 has 14 amino acids.

There are many counts of this clonotype. The rearrangement links TRBV2 to TRBJ1-2; D unresolved. The V gene's germline CDR1 is SNHLY and CDR2 FYNNEI. The CDR3 extends over 13 amino acids. Trimming removed 0 bases at V and 4 bases at J, with 6 bases between. In nucleotides, the CDR3 is TGTGCCAGCAGTGAAGCAGGCAGCTATGGCTACACCTTC. It yields the protein CASSEAGSYGYTF.

Comment on this clonotype: A read error is possible here, since a much larger clone lies one base away. The rearrangement joins TRBV7-9 to TRBJ2-7; 8 bases are shared with TRBD1. CDR1 and CDR2 from the germline V gene are SEHNR and FQNEAQ (reference sequence). J gave up 8 bases and V 5 bases, and 11 bases lay outside the gene matches. The CDR3 is made up of 14 amino acids. CDR3 loop: CASSNRQGRYKQYF. CDR3 DNA sequence: TGTGCCAGCAGCAATCGACAGGGGAGGTACAAGCAGTACTTC.

This clonotype was detected a few times. The CDR3 is CASSVWTRFGRSYNEQFF. Written as DNA, the CDR3 is TGTGCCAGCAGCGTTTGGACCCGATTTGGGAGATCCTACAATGAGCAGTTCTTC. J is TRBJ2-1 and V is TRBV5-4; D is perhaps TRBD2 (5 bases). V dropped 4 bases and J dropped 1 base, with 21 bases sitting between them. Germline V CDR1 and CDR2: SGHNT, YYREEE (reference sequence). The CDR3 sequence is 18 residues long.

This clonotype was counted at least ten times. The chain carries TRBV29-1 and TRBJ2-5; tentative D call: TRBD1 (5 bases). The V gene lost 3 bases and the J gene lost 2 bases, with 13 bases spanning the gap. Germline CDR1 SQVTM, CDR2 ANQGSEA. This CDR3 is built from 14 residues. This chain's CDR3 is CSVDGVGEQETQYF. DNA of the CDR3: TGCAGCGTTGACGGCGTAGGGGAACAAGAGACCCAGTACTTC.

Of note for this clonotype: A read error may be the cause here, since a much bigger clone is one base away. The chain couples TRBV9 to TRBJ2-7; 13 nucleotides align to TRBD2. The better agreement between TRBJ2-5 and the DNA end casts doubt on the J call. CDR1 and CDR2 (germline): SGDLS, YYNGEE. CDR3 length equals 16 residues. The CDR3: CASSRTSGGAMETQYF. CDR3 sequence (DNA): TGTGCCAGCAGCCGTACTAGCGGGGGGGCCATGGAGACCCAGTACTTC.

This clonotype was observed many times. This chain uses TRBV20-1 with TRBJ2-1, with 7 nucleotides matching TRBD2. CDR3 length: 12 residues. Germline assignment: CDR1 DFQATT and CDR2 SNEGSKA (reference sequence). With V trimmed by 3 bases and J by 9 bases, 5 bases remained unmatched. The CDR3 loop reads CSARELATEQFF. The CDR3 nucleotides are TGCAGTGCTAGGGAACTAGCGACTGAGCAGTTCTTC.

This clonotype came up a few times. J is TRBJ1-3 and V is TRBV12-3 or TRBV12-4; D ambiguous. V lost 5 bases and J lost 0, with 8 bases in between. CDR3 length: 14 amino acids. In DNA form, the CDR3 reads TGTGCCAGCAGTAAGGGTTACTCTGGAAACACCATATATTTT. Its translation: CASSKGYSGNTIYF.

V usage is TRBV5-1 and J usage is TRBJ2-2, with D perhaps matching TRBD1 (5 bases). Germline V gene data show CDR1 as SGHRS and CDR2 as YFSETQ. Deletions cut 7 bases from V and 1 base from J, with 11 bases between. The CDR3 is 14 amino acids. Here the CDR3 DNA reads TGCGCCAGCCGTCAGCAGGGGAACACCGGGGAGCTGTTTTTT. It yields the protein CASRQQGNTGELFF. Based on the CDR3 plus reference TRBV5-1 and TRBJ2-2, the full variable domain is KAGVTQTPRYLIKTRGQQVTLSCSPISGHRSVSWYQQTPGQGLQFLFEYFSETQRNKGNFPGRFSGRQFSNSRSEMNVSTLELGDSALYLCASRQQGNTGELFFGEGSRLTVL.

This clonotype was observed a handful of times. The V and J genes are TRBV5-1 and TRBJ2-6; D unresolved. The V and J ends lost 5 bases and 0 bases respectively, with 15 bases between them. Looked up from germline, CDR1 is SGHRS and CDR2 is YFSETQ. The CDR3 sequence is 17 residues long. In nucleotides, the CDR3 is TGCGCCAGCAGAGAAGGGATGGGAAGCTCTGGGGCCAACGTCCTGACTTTC. It translates to CASREGMGSSGANVLTF.

The chain couples TRBV5-5 to TRBJ2-1, with 14 bases identical to TRBD2. J was trimmed by 8 bases and V by 4 bases; bases with no gene match: 8. The germline V gene has CDR1 SGHKS and CDR2 YYEKEE (reference sequence). This CDR3 contains 16 residues. The CDR3 nucleotides read TGTGCCAGCAGCGATCTGACTAGCGGGGGGGTCTATGAGCAGTTCTTC. It is translated as CASSDLTSGGVYEQFF.

This clonotype was observed a few times. The genes are TRBV15 and TRBJ2-5; tentatively, D is TRBD1 or TRBD2 (5 bases each). The closer fit of TRBJ2-7 to the DNA end suggests the J call may be wrong. The CDR3 contains 12 residues. Germline V CDR1 and CDR2: LNHNV, YYDKDF (reference sequence). The CDR3 DNA sequence: TGTGCCACCAGCAGAGATGGGGGCGAGCAGTACTTC. This translates into CATSRDGGEQYF.